Listed here are 15 T cell receptor beta chains from one sample, sequenced in a study of OX40 agonist ivuxolimab in advanced cancers. Here immunoSEQ multiplex PCR was the method, and the copy in TCRdb shows in-frame clones only, minus some. The table shows fewer than 70,000 clones, with less than 90% occurring only once. This specimen consisted of CD4+ or CD8+ T cells sorted from blood, obtained in a trial of the OX40 agonist ivuxolimab. These receptors were obtained from an adult with an advanced solid tumor such as melanoma, head and neck, liver or kidney cancer.

The genes are TRBV7-6 and TRBJ2-1; possible D gene TRBD2, 7 bases. Germline lookup yields CDR1 SGHVS and CDR2 FNYEAQ. This CDR3 has 16 amino acids. The V end lost 3 bases, the J end lost 2 bases, and 14 bases lay between the germline ends. The CDR3 protein is CASSLGASGTYNEQFF. The CDR3 nucleotides are TGTGCCAGCAGCTTGGGGGCTAGCGGAACCTACAATGAGCAGTTCTTC.

The chain recombines TRBV19 with TRBJ2-2, with TRBD2 identical over 7 bases. Germline trimming cut 1 base from V and 7 bases from J; bases unmatched to any gene: 9. This CDR3 is 16 amino acids long. From germline, CDR1 is LNHDA and CDR2 SQIVND (reference sequence). CDR3: CASSIGRRAGIGELFF. The CDR3 nucleotides read TGTGCCAGTAGTATAGGTCGCCGAGCGGGAATCGGGGAGCTGTTTTTT. The whole variable domain, filled in from reference TRBV19 and TRBJ2-2, reads DGGITQSPKYLFRKEGQNVTLSCEQNLNHDAMYWYRQDPGQGLRLIYYSQIVNDFQKGDIAEGYSVSREKKESFPLTVTSAQKNPTAFYLCASSIGRRAGIGELFFGEGSRLTVL.

The rearrangement links TRBV28 to TRBJ1-5; no firm D call. The CDR3 covers 13 residues. V lost 8 bases, J lost 13 bases, and 21 bases lay in between. From germline, CDR1 is MDHEN and CDR2 SYDVKM. The CDR3 DNA reads TGTGCCAGCGACTATTCTACGGGATCTCAACAGCATTTT. This encodes CASDYSTGSQQHF.

V usage is TRBV5-8 and J usage is TRBJ1-2, with 7 positions matching TRBD1. This CDR3 comprises 13 residues. Per germline, CDR1 SGHTS and CDR2 YDEGEE. V was pared by 2 bases and J by 10 bases, with 8 bases of the junction left unmatched. The CDR3, as DNA: TGTGCCAGCAGCTTTCTCTTCGACAGGGCCTACACCTTC. Translating gives CASSFLFDRAYTF.

This rearrangement joins TRBV5-4 to TRBJ2-5; D is ambiguous. Germline CDR1 SGHNT, CDR2 YYREEE (reference sequence). The V end was cut by 3 bases, the J end by 3 bases, with 9 bases between. There are 13 residues in the CDR3. The CDR3 coding sequence is TGTGCCAGCAGCTCTTTCTTCGAAGAGACCCAGTACTTC. It specifies CASSSFFEETQYF.

The chain joins TRBV27 to TRBJ2-7, with 7 bases identical to TRBD1. V was pared by 2 bases and J by 3 bases, with 4 bases of the junction left unmatched. CDR1 and CDR2 from the germline V gene are MNHEY and SMNVEV (reference sequence). This CDR3 spans 14 amino acids. The CDR3 loop reads CASSLLDRIYEQYF. CDR3 nucleotide sequence: TGTGCCAGCAGTTTACTGGACAGGATCTACGAGCAGTACTTC.

The J gene is TRBJ2-4, the V gene TRBV7-2; 7 positions agree with TRBD1. This CDR3 has 18 residues. Germline CDR1 and CDR2: SGHTA and FQGNSA. With V trimmed by 3 bases and J by 4 bases, 15 bases remained unmatched. In DNA form, the CDR3 reads TGTGCCAGCAGCTTGCGGTTCCGGTCCCGGGACAGAAAAAACATTCAGTACTTC. Protein: CASSLRFRSRDRKNIQYF.

This chain joins TRBV19 and TRBJ2-7; 7 nucleotides line up with TRBD1. Per the germline V gene, CDR1 is LNHDA and CDR2 is SQIVND (reference sequence). The J segment lost 6 bases and the V segment lost 5 bases, leaving 31 bases of the junction unmatched. The CDR3 totals 21 residues. CDR3 bases: TGTGCCAGTAGTCTCTATCCGTCAACTGCCCCTTACAGGGGTAAGGGGAGCGAGCAGTACTTC. It is translated as CASSLYPSTAPYRGKGSEQYF.

This chain connects TRBV7-2 to TRBJ2-7; D is possibly TRBD1 (6 bases). V gave up 4 bases and J gave up 2 bases, with 18 bases separating them. The length of the CDR3 is 16 residues. Germline V gene sequence: CDR1 SGHTA, CDR2 FQGNSA. DNA of the CDR3: TGTGCCAGCAGCTCCCGGAAACAGGGTTTCGCCTACGAGCAGTACTTC. It specifies CASSSRKQGFAYEQYF.

The V call is TRBV11-2, the J call TRBJ2-5, with TRBD2 matching over 8 bases. CDR1 is SGHAT and CDR2 is FQNNGV in the germline V gene. The V and J ends lost 5 bases and 4 bases, in that order; junction bases with no gene match: 15. The CDR3 length is 17 residues. As DNA, the CDR3 is TGTGCCAGCAGCCCCGGGGGGGCCATAATAGTAGGAGAGACCCAGTACTTC. Its protein is CASSPGGAIIVGETQYF.

This rearrangement joins TRBV27 to TRBJ2-7; D uncertain. Deletions cut 2 bases from V and 4 bases from J, with 9 bases between. The germline V gene encodes CDR1 MNHEY and CDR2 SMNVEV (reference sequence). The CDR3 consists of 13 residues. CDR3 sequence (DNA): TGTGCCAGCAGTTTACGCTTTGGGTACGAGCAGTACTTC. The encoded protein is CASSLRFGYEQYF.

The genes are TRBV27 and TRBJ1-6; tentatively, D is TRBD1 (6 bases). V dropped 8 bases and J dropped 6 bases, with 20 bases sitting between them. The CDR3 runs 16 residues. Germline CDR1 and CDR2: MNHEY and SMNVEV (reference sequence). This CDR3 reads CASSTSSGQFNSPLHF. In DNA, the CDR3 is TGTGCCAGCTCCACCTCCTCCGGACAGTTTAATTCACCCCTCCACTTT.

This clone occurred once. This rearrangement joins TRBV10-3 to TRBJ2-6; D not certain. The CDR3 contains 17 residues. V lost 3 bases, J lost 1 base, and 13 bases lay in between. Germline V lookup: CDR1 ENHRY, CDR2 SYGVKD. The CDR3 bases are TGTGCCATCAGTGACCCCACCCCCAGGTCTGGGGCCAACGTCCTGACTTTC. It yields the protein CAISDPTPRSGANVLTF.

The gene calls are TRBV19 and TRBJ2-5, with D tentatively TRBD2 (5 bases). CDR3 length: 13 amino acids. The V gene lost 3 bases and the J gene lost 4 bases, with 9 bases spanning the gap. CDR1 and CDR2 (germline): LNHDA, SQIVND (reference sequence). The CDR3 protein is CASSILAGETQYF. CDR3 nucleotide sequence: TGTGCCAGTAGTATCCTAGCTGGAGAGACCCAGTACTTC.

This clone showed up just once. The rearrangement links TRBV27 to TRBJ2-7; the D is unclear. V was shortened by 4 bases and J by 0 bases, with 7 bases between the two germline ends. Looked up from germline, CDR1 is MNHEY and CDR2 is SMNVEV (reference sequence). The CDR3 is 13 residues long. The CDR3 DNA follows: TGTGCCAGCAGTTGGATGGACTCCTACGAGCAGTACTTC. This sequence encodes CASSWMDSYEQYF.